The 27 T cell receptor beta chains below all came from one sample that was sequenced in a study of blood T cell repertoires in COVID-19 (dated by TCRdb to about 2020). Libraries came from the immunoSEQ multiplex PCR assay. The clones in this table, taken by TCRdb from immuneACCESS, are in-frame only. Not every clone is retained; where verified, under half of the shortfall comes from an unresolved V gene, and the cause of the rest is unknown. A total of about 67,000 clones appear in this sample, approximately 87% of them only once. Just over 8% of the sample comes from the top ten. Sequenced input: peripheral blood. These receptor sequences come from a man over 45 with active COVID-19.

This chain uses TRBV6-2 or TRBV6-3 with TRBJ2-3, with 12 bases fitting TRBD2. The germline V gene has CDR1 MNHEY and CDR2 SVGEGT. The J segment lost 4 bases and the V segment lost 6 bases, leaving 8 bases of the junction unmatched. CDR3 size: 16 residues. The CDR3 sequence: CASSPRLAGDADTQYF. DNA of the CDR3: TGTGCCAGCAGCCCTCGACTAGCGGGAGATGCAGATACGCAGTATTTT.

The V gene is TRBV4-3, the J gene TRBJ1-2; TRBD1 matches 9 bases. From germline, CDR1 is LGHNA and CDR2 YSLEER. The CDR3 runs 15 residues. With V trimmed by 0 bases and J by 6 bases, 5 bases remained unmatched. The CDR3 coding sequence is TGCGCCAGCAGCCAAGATGGGGACAGGGAGGATGGCTACACCTTC. This sequence encodes CASSQDGDREDGYTF.

The chain links TRBV7-2 to TRBJ2-7; 7 nucleotides align to TRBD1. CDR3 length equals 16 residues. Germline V CDR1 and CDR2: SGHTA, FQGNSA. V lost 1 base to trimming and J lost 7 bases; unmatched junction nucleotides: 13. The CDR3 sequence: CASSLVYSGTVSEQYF. CDR3 DNA: TGTGCCAGCAGCTTAGTCTACTCCGGGACAGTGTCGGAGCAGTACTTC.

This chain joins TRBV2 and TRBJ2-7, with TRBD1 matching over 7 bases. The CDR3 length is 16 residues. Germline assignment: CDR1 SNHLY and CDR2 FYNNEI. The J segment lost 8 bases and the V segment lost 6 bases, leaving 19 bases of the junction unmatched. CDR3: CASSNTPGQPSVKQYF. The CDR3 coding sequence is TGTGCCAGCAGCAACACACCGGGACAGCCTTCTGTGAAGCAGTACTTC.

A word on this clone: Given the absence of the conserved phenylalanine or tryptophan at the CDR3 end, a read error is likely. No DNA is shown, since the ends of the CDR3 on it are uncertain; the CDR3 is the one TCRdb lists. The chain couples TRBV5-5 to TRBJ1-1. CDR1 and CDR2 (germline): SGHKS, YYEKEE (reference sequence). The CDR3 is 8 residues long, ends included. The CDR3 reads CASSARDY.

This clone appeared a single time. The chain joins TRBV18 to TRBJ1-3, with D tentatively TRBD1 (6 bases). This CDR3 is 16 amino acids long. CDR1 is KGHSH, CDR2 LQKENI, per germline. Trimming removed 4 bases from V and 0 bases from J, with 13 bases in between. CDR3: CASSLPGASSGNTIYF. The CDR3 nucleotides read TGTGCCAGCTCACTTCCAGGGGCCAGCTCTGGAAACACCATATATTTT.

The V call is TRBV7-8, the J call TRBJ2-1, with 9 bases aligning to TRBD2. There are 20 residues in the CDR3. Germline V gene sequence: CDR1 SGHVS, CDR2 FQNEAQ. The ends lost 5 bases at V and 0 bases at J; junction bases unmatched: 17. The CDR3 loop is CASSRGPSGASSSSYNEQFF. DNA for the CDR3: TGTGCCAGCAGCCGAGGTCCTAGCGGGGCCTCCTCTAGCTCCTACAATGAGCAGTTCTTC.

This clone ranks as medium-sized. The gene calls are TRBV9 and TRBJ2-2, with D tentatively TRBD2 (6 bases). This CDR3 is built from 14 residues. From germline, CDR1 is SGDLS and CDR2 YYNGEE. The V end lost 4 bases, the J end lost 3 bases, and 10 bases lay between the germline ends. The CDR3, as DNA: TGTGCCAGCAGCCACGGGGGAGACACCGGGGAGCTGTTTTTT. This sequence encodes CASSHGGDTGELFF.

This sequence joins TRBV2 and TRBJ1-1; TRBD1 matches at 7 bases. Losses at the gene ends were 4 bases for V and 4 bases for J; bases not matched to a gene: 3. Germline assignment: CDR1 SNHLY and CDR2 FYNNEI. The CDR3 loop spans 13 amino acids. The CDR3 DNA sequence: TGTGCCAGCAGTGGAGGGGGCGGCACTGAAGCTTTCTTT. Translating it yields CASSGGGGTEAFF. Using reference TRBV2 and TRBJ1-1 for the parts outside the CDR3, the full variable domain is EPEVTQTPSHQVTQMGQEVILRCVPISNHLYFYWYRQILGQKVEFLVSFYNNEISEKSEIFDDQFSVERPDGSNFTLKIRSTKLEDSAMYFCASSGGGGTEAFFGQGTRLTVV.

This chain joins TRBV19 and TRBJ1-2; D perhaps matches TRBD1 (5 bases). The germline CDR1 and CDR2 sequences are LNHDA and SQIVND (reference sequence). The germline V and J ends were trimmed by 5 bases and 2 bases, with 9 bases remaining between them. The CDR3 sequence is 13 residues long. The chain's CDR3 is CASSRGFNYGYTF. The CDR3 bases are TGTGCCAGTAGTCGGGGGTTCAACTATGGCTACACCTTC.

The rearrangement uses TRBV9 and TRBJ2-5; maybe TRBD1 (6 bases). Trimming took off 3 bases at V and 1 base at J, with 13 bases between the two ends. The CDR3 is made up of 15 amino acids. Germline CDR1 is SGDLS and CDR2 is YYNGEE. The CDR3 is CASSATGPPQETQYF. Here the CDR3 DNA reads TGTGCCAGCAGCGCTACAGGGCCCCCCCAAGAGACCCAGTACTTC.

The chain joins TRBV5-8 to TRBJ1-5; 11 bases fit TRBD1. The CDR3 extends over 17 amino acids. The J segment lost 4 bases and the V segment lost 4 bases, leaving 10 bases of the junction unmatched. Germline values: CDR1 SGHTS, CDR2 YDEGEE. DNA for the CDR3: TGTGCCAGCAGCCCTGGACAGGGGGCAGGGATTAATCAGCCCCAGCATTTT. Its translation: CASSPGQGAGINQPQHF.

This chain joins TRBV19 and TRBJ2-7; unclear D gene. This CDR3 contains 13 residues. Germline CDR1 is LNHDA and CDR2 is SQIVND (reference sequence). V was pared by 0 bases and J by 4 bases, with 7 bases between. CDR3: CASSIDGEYEQYF. CDR3 coding DNA: TGTGCCAGTAGTATAGATGGAGAGTACGAGCAGTACTTC.

The chain combines TRBV10-3 with TRBJ2-5, with D possibly matching TRBD2 (5 bases). V lost 4 bases to trimming and J lost 2 bases, with 5 bases between them. In germline, CDR1 is ENHRY, CDR2 SYGVKD. CDR3 length: 12 residues. Here the CDR3 reads CAISAGQETQYF. The CDR3 nucleotides are TGTGCCATCAGTGCGGGGCAAGAGACCCAGTACTTC.

The chain employs TRBV21-1 and TRBJ2-7; TRBD1 was called by the table and not checked on the DNA. TRBV21-1 is deemed a pseudogene. The CDR3 is 17 amino acids. The CDR3 DNA sequence: TGTGCCAGCAGCAAAAAACCCCGGAACAGGGGATCCTACGAGCAGTACTTC. As protein: CASSKKPRNRGSYEQYF.

This chain joins TRBV3-1 (or the pseudogene TRBV3-2) and TRBJ2-2; D perhaps matches TRBD2 (6 bases). Per germline, CDR1 LGHDT and CDR2 YNNKEL (reference sequence). The CDR3 extends over 17 amino acids. V was clipped by 1 base and J by 0 bases, with 12 bases between them. For the CDR3, the DNA is TGTGCCAGCAGCCAAGGACTAGGGACGACGAACACCGGGGAGCTGTTTTTT. Amino acids: CASSQGLGTTNTGELFF.

CDR3 region: CASSLASYNEQFF. The CDR3 DNA reads TGCGCCAGCAGCTTGGCCAGTTACAATGAGCAGTTCTTC. The chain employs TRBV5-1 and TRBJ2-1; D gene unclear. The CDR3 runs 13 residues. Germline CDR1 SGHRS, CDR2 YFSETQ. Trimming pared 0 bases from V and 4 bases from J, leaving 5 bases between.

CDR3 nucleotide sequence: TGTGCCAGCAGCGTAGGGGGACAGGGTTTGTACGAGCAGTACTTC. Translating gives CASSVGGQGLYEQYF. The chain couples TRBV9 to TRBJ2-7, with 9 bases that match TRBD1. Germline loops: CDR1 SGDLS, CDR2 YYNGEE. The V and J ends lost 0 bases and 4 bases, in that order; junction bases with no gene match: 5. The CDR3 totals 15 residues.

The chain combines TRBV11-2 with TRBJ2-5, with 9 bases identical to TRBD2. Germline V gene data show CDR1 as SGHAT and CDR2 as FQNNGV. V lost 1 base, J lost 1 base, and 4 bases stayed unmatched. The CDR3 extends over 16 amino acids. CDR3 loop: CASSLVGTSTQETQYF. As DNA, the CDR3 is TGTGCCAGCAGCTTAGTCGGGACTAGCACCCAAGAGACCCAGTACTTC.

This chain uses TRBV4-1 with TRBJ1-6; maybe TRBD1 (5 bases). The CDR3 is 13 residues long. The ends were cut back, 2 bases at V and 8 bases at J, with 7 bases in the middle. CDR1 is MGHRA and CDR2 is YSYEKL in the germline V gene. The CDR3 region is CASSQSRDSPLHF. Here the CDR3 DNA reads TGCGCCAGCAGCCAATCCAGGGATTCACCCCTCCACTTT.

The V call is TRBV6-5, the J call TRBJ1-2; D unresolved. V shed 6 bases and J shed 6 bases, with 14 bases lying between them. The V gene's germline CDR1 is MNHEY and CDR2 SVGAGI. The CDR3 loop spans 13 amino acids. The CDR3 is CASSPLAKDGYTF. The CDR3 region has the DNA TGTGCCAGCAGCCCACTCGCAAAAGATGGCTACACCTTC.

This clone was counted a few times. The rearrangement joins TRBV19 to TRBJ2-2, with 10 bases lining up with TRBD2. Looked up from germline, CDR1 is LNHDA and CDR2 is SQIVND (reference sequence). The CDR3 consists of 17 residues. Losses at the gene ends were 8 bases for V and 6 bases for J; bases not matched to a gene: 15. The CDR3 nucleotides read TGTGCCAGTGATGGGCTAGCGGGAGTATTTCGCGCCGGGGAGCTGTTTTTT. Translating it yields CASDGLAGVFRAGELFF.

The chain uses TRBV9 and TRBJ2-7; D remains ambiguous. CDR3 length equals 14 residues. In germline, CDR1 is SGDLS, CDR2 YYNGEE. Between the trimmed V and J ends, which lost 0 bases and 10 bases, there was a span of 17 bases. Here the CDR3 DNA reads TGTGCCAGCAGCGTAGACTCGATTGGTACCGCCCAGTACTTC. Translating it yields CASSVDSIGTAQYF.

The genes are TRBV27 and TRBJ1-1; 9 bases map to TRBD1. Germline V gives CDR1 MNHEY, CDR2 SMNVEV (reference sequence). This CDR3 contains 16 residues. The V gene end was trimmed by 7 bases and the J gene end by 6 bases; junction bases not matched to a gene: 15. This chain's CDR3 is CASTPDRGGVFAEAFF. CDR3 bases: TGTGCCAGCACCCCGGACAGGGGAGGGGTTTTTGCTGAAGCTTTCTTT.

V is TRBV6-2 or TRBV6-3 and J is TRBJ2-2; 7 bases are a match to TRBD1. The CDR3 spans 15 residues. After removal of 5 bases from V and 1 base from J, the junction contained 4 bases not matched to a gene. The germline gives CDR1 MNHEY, CDR2 SVGEGT. This CDR3 reads CASSRQGLNTGELFF. The CDR3 nucleotides read TGTGCCAGCAGTCGACAGGGCCTGAACACCGGGGAGCTGTTTTTT.

The chain links TRBV19 to TRBJ2-1; 9 bases are a match to TRBD2. The CDR3 extends over 14 amino acids. Germline V gives CDR1 LNHDA, CDR2 SQIVND (reference sequence). Trimming at V came to 9 bases and at J to 4 bases, leaving 7 bases not matched to a gene. The CDR3 bases are TGTGCCAGCCAGACTAGCGGATTGTACAATGAGCAGTTCTTC. Its protein product is CASQTSGLYNEQFF. Complete variable domain (other parts from reference TRBV19 and TRBJ2-1): DGGITQSPKYLFRKEGQNVTLSCEQNLNHDAMYWYRQDPGQGLRLIYYSQIVNDFQKGDIAEGYSVSREKKESFPLTVTSAQKNPTAFYLCASQTSGLYNEQFFGPGTRLTVL.

This clone is a singleton in its sample. This chain links TRBV4-2 with TRBJ1-2; 11 bases map to TRBD1. Germline values: CDR1 LGHNA, CDR2 YNFKEQ. Trimming took 1 base from V and 5 from J; bases not matched to a gene: 6. The length of the CDR3 is 16 residues. CDR3 in amino acids: CASSQAGDRGDYGYTF. The CDR3 DNA is TGTGCCAGCAGCCAAGCAGGGGACAGGGGGGATTATGGCTACACCTTC.